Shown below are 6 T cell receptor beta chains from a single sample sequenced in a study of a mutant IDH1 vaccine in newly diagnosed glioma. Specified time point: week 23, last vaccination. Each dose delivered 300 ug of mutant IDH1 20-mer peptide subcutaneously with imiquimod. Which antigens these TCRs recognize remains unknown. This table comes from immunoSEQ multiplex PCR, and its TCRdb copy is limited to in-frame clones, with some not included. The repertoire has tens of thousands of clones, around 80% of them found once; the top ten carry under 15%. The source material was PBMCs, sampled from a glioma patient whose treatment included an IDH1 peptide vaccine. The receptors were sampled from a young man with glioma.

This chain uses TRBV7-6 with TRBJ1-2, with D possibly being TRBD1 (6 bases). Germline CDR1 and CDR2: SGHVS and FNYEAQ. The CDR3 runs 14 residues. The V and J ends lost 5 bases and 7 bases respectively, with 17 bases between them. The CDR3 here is CASSPRGADGGYTF. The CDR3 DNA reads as TGTGCCAGCAGCCCCCGGGGGGCCGACGGTGGCTACACCTTC.

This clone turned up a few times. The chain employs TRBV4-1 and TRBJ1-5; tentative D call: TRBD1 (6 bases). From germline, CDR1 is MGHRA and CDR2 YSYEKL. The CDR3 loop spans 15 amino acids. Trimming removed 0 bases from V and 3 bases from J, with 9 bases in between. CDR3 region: CASSQERDTNQPQHF. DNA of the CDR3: TGCGCCAGCAGCCAAGAGAGGGACACCAATCAGCCCCAGCATTTT.

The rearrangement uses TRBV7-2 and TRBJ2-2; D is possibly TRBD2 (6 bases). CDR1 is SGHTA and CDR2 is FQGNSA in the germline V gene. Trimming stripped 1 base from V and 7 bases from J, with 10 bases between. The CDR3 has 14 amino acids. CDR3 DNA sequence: TGTGCCAGCAGCTTAGGGGGGGTAATCGGGGAGCTGTTTTTT. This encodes CASSLGGVIGELFF.

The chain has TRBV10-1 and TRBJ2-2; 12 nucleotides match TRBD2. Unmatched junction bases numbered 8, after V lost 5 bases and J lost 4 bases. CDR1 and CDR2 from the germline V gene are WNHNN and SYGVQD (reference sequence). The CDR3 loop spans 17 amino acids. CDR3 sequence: CASSSLAGGPGTGELFF. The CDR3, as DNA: TGCGCCAGCAGTTCCCTAGCGGGAGGGCCGGGCACCGGGGAGCTGTTTTTT.

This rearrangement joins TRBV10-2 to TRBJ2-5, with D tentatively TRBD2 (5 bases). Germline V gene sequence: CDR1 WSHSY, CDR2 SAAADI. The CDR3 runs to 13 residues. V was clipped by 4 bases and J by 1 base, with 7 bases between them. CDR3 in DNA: TGCGCCAGCAGTGCGGACTTCCAAGAGACCCAGTACTTC. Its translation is CASSADFQETQYF.

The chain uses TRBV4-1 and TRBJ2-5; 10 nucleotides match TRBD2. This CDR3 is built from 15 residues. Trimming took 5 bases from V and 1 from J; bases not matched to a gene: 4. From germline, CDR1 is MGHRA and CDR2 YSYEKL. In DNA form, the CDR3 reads TGCGCCAGCAGCTCACTAGCGGGAACCCAAGAGACCCAGTACTTC. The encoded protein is CASSSLAGTQETQYF.